This T cell receptor beta chain was sequenced during a study of T cell responses to AZD1222 COVID-19 vaccine (dated by TCRdb to the early 2020s). Context from the whole study: AZD1222 recipients whose second dose came at about 4 weeks and those whose second dose came at about 12 weeks were combined into one group, since spike-specific TCR depth and breadth did not differ between the two schedules. A total of approximately 230 trial participants underwent TCR sequencing, of whom around 200 received two doses of AZD1222 and roughly 25 received two doses of the MenACWY control vaccine. Trial participants were enrolled by age into subgroups of 18-55, 56-69 and 70-plus years, and 148, 28 and 57 TCR-sequenced participants, respectively, were included in these subgroups.

The CDR3 regions of human TCRbeta chains were subjected to immunosequencing. In the original analysis: TCRs in the repertoires were compared against a reference library of SARS-CoV-2-specific TCRs that had been generated with the MIRA antigen-specificity platform. Breadth meant the fraction of unique TCRs that were SARS-CoV-2-associated, whereas depth meant the fraction of total T cells that were SARS-CoV-2-associated. Using the MIRA data, every spike-specific TCR was mapped to the spike region that the TCR reacted to and assigned to either a CD4 or a CD8 class. Log10-transformed breadth and depth values were compared by one-way ANOVA with Sidak's multiple comparisons tests. In its TCRdb copy, this immuneACCESS table keeps in-frame sequences only and misses some clones. Where compared with another copy, unresolved V genes explain less than half of these, and the others have no known cause. The DNA gave D and trimming, while V, J and clone size come from that table. Counted in this sample were about 100,000 clones; roughly 84% of them appeared once. Jointly, the top ten make up approximately 2.8% of the sample.

Its CDR3 holds 14 amino acids, cysteine through phenylalanine. Only the CDR3 portion is preserved as DNA: 42 bases, with reading frame beginning at the first base. The germline V gene provides CDR1 SGHAT and CDR2 FQNNGV. For this chain, trimming is 5 bases at the V end and 3 bases at the J end, and the number of junction bases without a gene match is 5. On this clone: Its antigen remains unidentified. It has no much larger one-base neighbor in the sample; base qualities were not kept.

General conclusions and limits of the study: No day 14 peak-response samples were available, so repertoires were characterized only after the peak T cell response. The whole spike protein was spanned by vaccine-associated CD4 TCRs, and dominant responses were seen in regions 160-218 and 743-854. The 56-69-year group was small, and its depth increase did not reach significance, likely because of low power. Conclusions about previously exposed vaccinees were limited because only 6 or 7 AZD1222 recipients were SARS-CoV-2 seropositive at baseline. After two AZD1222 doses, both the breadth and the depth of spike-specific TCRs were significantly higher than at day 0 and than in MenACWY recipients. Reportedly, almost half of the unique spike-specific TCRs recognized epitopes lying outside the regions that are mutated in the B.1.351 and B.1.1.7 variants. Participants were mostly white British, with more females than males. The authors suggested clonal diversity may have been underestimated.

The time point label corresponds to: baseline before first vaccination. The vaccinee samples were drawn from two UK trials, COV001 and COV002, one of which was a single-blind randomized controlled phase 2/3 trial testing AZD1222 (ChAdOx1 nCoV-19) in healthy adults. Trial participant PBMC samples were collected at day 0 and day 28 after the second dose for TCRbeta chain sequencing. The material was peripheral blood, obtained on day 0 of AZD1222 vaccination. This chain is built from TRBV11-2 and TRBJ2-7; 9 nucleotides in the junction match TRBD2. The origin of this receptor is an adult in good health. DNA sequence: TGTGCCAGCAGCATTAGCGGGGGCCGCTACGAGCAGTACTTC. This translates into CASSISGGRYEQYF.